This TCR beta chain was captured by sequencing in a study of blood T cells in healthy people across ages. To note about this clonotype: Its specificity is not known.

Study observations and caveats: Possibly, changes in expanded clonotypes were confounded because donor CMV status was unknown. Strong correlation existed between TCR beta diversity and naive T cell percentage. Naive and antigen-experienced cells could not be conclusively compared, given unsorted PBMCs.

This CDR3 contains 14 residues. Germline V gene lookup returns CDR1 SGHRS and CDR2 YFSETQ. Through a sample-barcoded 5' primer and a J-beta primer mix, a second PCR was run for about 6 to 12 cycles. A 12-random-nucleotide template-switch adaptor tagged each cDNA molecule. TCRdb recomputed calls from the 5' RACE reads with MiXCR, one row per CDR3 protein. The sample records about 1.8 million distinct CDR3 sequences, around 48% being singletons. The receptor was isolated from a woman in her thirties or forties in good health. The sequenced material came from blood. The rearrangement links TRBV5-1 to TRBJ2-1; D remains ambiguous. With the DNA end fitting TRBJ2-7 better, the J assignment may be wrong. The CDR3 DNA follows: TGCGCCAGCAGCTTGGAGGCGGTTGACAATGAGCAGTACTTC. This encodes CASSLEAVDNEQYF.